The rows below give T cell receptor beta chains drawn from one sample of a study of CD8 T cells in ankylosing spondylitis. TCRdb called the 5' RACE reads again in MiXCR, with one record for every CDR3 protein. The data show fewer than 400,000 distinct CDR3 sequences, roughly 15% seen once. The source material was blood, either unsorted or a sorted T cell fraction (not recorded which). The receptor set was obtained from a male donor with ankylosing spondylitis or in good health (not recorded which). CDR3s include the opening cysteine and the closing phenylalanine or tryptophan. Fields, in order: J gene, D gene, V gene, clone size, CDR3 protein, CDR3 DNA. A D gene is named only where the DNA matches it firmly. Some rows have no size entry. The others give once, few or many, or a class for an expanded clone.

J: TRBJ2-1
D: .
V: TRBV7-3
size: .
CDR3: CASSLNRGQGPLSGGAFYNEQFF
DNA: TGTGCCAGCAGCTTAAATAGGGGACAGGGGCCACTTAGCGGGGGAGCCTTCTACAATGAGCAGTTCTTC

J: TRBJ1-1
D: .
V: TRBV5-1
size: .
CDR3: CASSLEGSRSTEAFF
DNA: TGCGCCAGCAGCTTGGAAGGGTCGAGGAGCACTGAAGCTTTCTTT

J: TRBJ1-1
D: .
V: TRBV4-1
size: .
CDR3: CASSQDQGGEALMNTEAFF
DNA: TGCGCCAGCAGCCAAGATCAAGGGGGAGAGGCGCTAATGAACACTGAAGCTTTCTTT

J: TRBJ2-5
D: .
V: TRBV5-1
size: .
CDR3: CASRGTTAQETQYF
DNA: TGCGCCAGCAGGGGAACGACAGCCCAAGAGACCCAGTACTTC

J: TRBJ1-1
D: .
V: TRBV12-3/TRBV12-4
size: .
CDR3: CASSLRQGSEAFF
DNA: TGTGCCAGCAGTTTGCGCCAGGGATCTGAAGCTTTCTTT

J: TRBJ2-2
D: TRBD1
V: TRBV12-3/TRBV12-4
size: .
CDR3: CASSPDRVLTGELFF
DNA: TGTGCCAGCAGTCCAGACAGGGTCCTCACCGGGGAGCTGTTTTTT

J: TRBJ1-6
D: .
V: TRBV5-1
size: few
CDR3: CASSPGGGGYNSPLHF
DNA: TGCGCCAGCAGCCCGGGAGGAGGGGGCTATAATTCACCCCTCCACTTT

J: TRBJ2-1
D: .
V: TRBV12-3/TRBV12-4
size: few
CDR3: CASSLRGHYNEQFF
DNA: TGTGCCAGCAGTTTACGGGGCCATTACAATGAGCAGTTCTTC

J: TRBJ2-7
D: .
V: TRBV25-1
size: .
CDR3: CASSRQILSYEQYF
DNA: TGTGCCAGCAGTCGACAGATTCTCTCCTACGAGCAGTACTTC

J: TRBJ2-7
D: TRBD2
V: TRBV5-1
size: few
CDR3: CASSLTAGTNEQYF
DNA: TGCGCCAGCAGCTTGACAGCGGGAACCAACGAGCAGTACTTC

J: TRBJ2-1
D: TRBD2
V: TRBV12-3/TRBV12-4
size: .
CDR3: CASSSGGLAGGEEQFF
DNA: TGTGCCAGCAGTTCCGGGGGACTAGCGGGGGGAGAGGAGCAGTTCTTC

J: TRBJ2-3
D: .
V: TRBV4-1
size: many
CDR3: CASSQPQGGDTQYF
DNA: TGCGCCAGCAGCCAACCCCAGGGTGGAGATACGCAGTATTTT

J: TRBJ2-1
D: TRBD2
V: TRBV7-2
size: .
CDR3: CASSLGLAGRNEQFF
DNA: TGTGCCAGCAGCTTAGGCCTAGCGGGGAGGAATGAGCAGTTCTTC

J: TRBJ2-5
D: TRBD1
V: TRBV27
size: few
CDR3: CASSFRPGQGGQETQYF
DNA: TGTGCCAGCAGTTTTCGACCCGGACAGGGAGGCCAAGAGACCCAGTACTTC

J: TRBJ2-3
D: TRBD2
V: TRBV10-3
size: .
CDR3: CAISGGLAGPTDTQYF
DNA: TGTGCCATCAGTGGGGGACTAGCGGGACCCACAGATACGCAGTATTTT

J: TRBJ2-7
D: .
V: TRBV6-1
size: .
CDR3: CASRPDGSSYEQYF
DNA: TGTGCCAGCAGGCCAGACGGTTCCTCCTACGAGCAGTACTTC

J: TRBJ1-5
D: .
V: TRBV7-8
size: many
CDR3: CASSLNGLSNQPQHF
DNA: TGTGCCAGCAGCTTAAACGGACTTAGCAATCAGCCCCAGCATTTT

J: TRBJ2-7
D: TRBD2
V: TRBV6-1
size: few
CDR3: CASRLAVSYEQYF
DNA: TGTGCCAGTCGACTAGCGGTTTCCTACGAGCAGTACTTC

J: TRBJ2-6
D: .
V: TRBV5-1
size: few
CDR3: CASSQGTTGANVLTF
DNA: TGCGCCAGCAGCCAGGGAACTACTGGGGCCAACGTCCTGACTTTC

J: TRBJ2-1
D: .
V: TRBV3-1
size: .
CDR3: CASSQGGFGNEQFF
DNA: TGTGCCAGCAGCCAAGGAGGGTTTGGCAATGAGCAGTTCTTC

J: TRBJ1-3
D: .
V: TRBV5-1
size: .
CDR3: CASSLGGVNSGNTIYF
DNA: TGCGCCAGCAGCTTAGGAGGGGTTAACTCTGGAAACACCATATATTTT

J: TRBJ1-5
D: .
V: TRBV6-5
size: .
CDR3: CASSTGRGRQPQHF
DNA: TGTGCCAGCAGTACTGGACGAGGGCGGCAGCCCCAGCATTTT

J: TRBJ2-1
D: TRBD2
V: TRBV5-1
size: few
CDR3: CASSSLTSGAPPGNEQFF
DNA: TGCGCCAGCAGCTCCCTGACTAGCGGAGCCCCACCTGGAAATGAGCAGTTCTTC

J: TRBJ2-1
D: .
V: TRBV5-5
size: few
CDR3: CASSLIVMSSYNEQFF
DNA: TGTGCCAGCAGCTTGATCGTTATGAGCTCCTACAATGAGCAGTTCTTC

J: TRBJ2-4
D: TRBD2
V: TRBV30
size: .
CDR3: CAFRLAGGKNIQYF
DNA: TGTGCCTTTCGACTAGCGGGAGGGAAAAACATTCAGTACTTC

J: TRBJ2-4
D: .
V: TRBV10-3
size: .
CDR3: CAISESGGVVTKNIQYF
DNA: TGTGCCATCAGTGAGTCGGGGGGAGTTGTGACCAAAAACATTCAGTACTTC

J: TRBJ2-3
D: TRBD1
V: TRBV5-1
size: few
CDR3: CASSRWDSFTDTQYF
DNA: TGCGCCAGCAGCCGGTGGGACAGCTTCACAGATACGCAGTATTTT

J: TRBJ1-1
D: .
V: TRBV12-3/TRBV12-4
size: many
CDR3: CASSSLQGTEAFF
DNA: TGTGCCAGCAGTTCTCTCCAGGGAACTGAAGCTTTCTTT

J: TRBJ2-7
D: TRBD2
V: TRBV10-3
size: .
CDR3: CAIAREGYEQYF
DNA: TGTGCCATCGCGCGGGAGGGGTACGAGCAGTACTTC

J: TRBJ1-6
D: .
V: TRBV3-1
size: few
CDR3: CASSQGKGSPLHF
DNA: TGTGCCAGCAGCCAAGGGAAAGGTTCACCCCTCCACTTT

J: TRBJ2-2
D: TRBD2
V: TRBV5-1
size: .
CDR3: CASSLGDYLNTGELFF
DNA: TGCGCCAGCAGCTTGGGGGACTACTTGAACACCGGGGAGCTGTTTTTT

J: TRBJ2-2
D: .
V: TRBV9
size: .
CDR3: CASSVRPDTGELFF
DNA: TGTGCCAGCAGCGTAAGACCTGACACCGGGGAGCTGTTTTTT

J: TRBJ2-2
D: TRBD1
V: TRBV5-1
size: few
CDR3: CASSSGQGAMTGELFF
DNA: TGCGCCAGCAGCTCAGGACAGGGGGCAATGACCGGGGAGCTGTTTTTT

J: TRBJ1-3
D: .
V: TRBV7-9
size: .
CDR3: CASSRAGALGNTIYF
DNA: TGTGCCAGCAGTCGCGCTGGGGCACTTGGAAACACCATATATTTT

J: TRBJ2-2
D: TRBD2
V: TRBV18
size: .
CDR3: CASSPGTSVNTGELFF
DNA: TGTGCCAGCTCACCCGGGACTAGCGTGAACACCGGGGAGCTGTTTTTT

J: TRBJ1-1
D: .
V: TRBV19
size: .
CDR3: CASRSQTNTEAFF
DNA: TGTGCCAGTAGGAGCCAGACGAACACTGAAGCTTTCTTT

J: TRBJ2-3
D: TRBD2
V: TRBV6-4
size: .
CDR3: CASSRLKGGAGRNGDTQYF
DNA: TGTGCCAGCAGTCGACTTAAGGGTGGAGCGGGGAGAAATGGAGATACGCAGTATTTT